Described below is a single T cell receptor (beta chain) sequence and its context. Its target is unknown. V shed 3 bases, J shed 2 bases, and the junction held 7 bases outside the gene matches. CDR1 and CDR2 from the germline V gene are SGHKS and YYEKEE (reference sequence). The CDR3 totals 15 residues. The data were taken from a study of cytomegalovirus exposure and HLA in healthy donors. Overall study findings and caveats: A later look showed TCR association rates differing by HLA locus, highest for DRB1 and lowest for HLA-C. In presence/absence analyses, roughly uniform sequencing depth across donors was assumed.

The PCR had 60 Vbeta and 13 Jbeta primers. The repertoire was sequenced with immunoSEQ multiplex PCR; TCRdb's copy has only in-frame clones and lacks some. The profile shows approximately 170,000 clones, 79% of them singletons. Material for sequencing was PBMCs. This clonotype was sampled from a woman between 50 and 59 years old in good health and CMV-seronegative. V and J are TRBV5-5 and TRBJ2-5, with 7 bases matching TRBD1. The CDR3 DNA reads as TGTGCCAGCAGCTGGACAGGACGAGCTCAAGAGACCCAGTACTTC. Its translation: CASSWTGRAQETQYF.